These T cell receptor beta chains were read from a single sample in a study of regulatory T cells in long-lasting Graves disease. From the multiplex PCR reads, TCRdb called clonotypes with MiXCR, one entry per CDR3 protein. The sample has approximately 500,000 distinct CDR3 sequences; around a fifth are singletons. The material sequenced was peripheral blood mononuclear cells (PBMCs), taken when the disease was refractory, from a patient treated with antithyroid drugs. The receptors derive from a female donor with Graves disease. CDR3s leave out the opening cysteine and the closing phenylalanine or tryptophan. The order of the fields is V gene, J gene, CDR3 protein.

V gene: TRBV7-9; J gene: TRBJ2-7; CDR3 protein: ASSTSATYEQY
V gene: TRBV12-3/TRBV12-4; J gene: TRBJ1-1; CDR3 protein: ASSLDRGLSTEAF
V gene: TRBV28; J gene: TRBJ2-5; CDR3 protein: ASSFHTAGRGAGETQY
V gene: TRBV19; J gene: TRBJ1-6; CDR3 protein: ASSPWDIIDSPLH
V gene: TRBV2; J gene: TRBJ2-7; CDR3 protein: ASSVGTSQSYEQY
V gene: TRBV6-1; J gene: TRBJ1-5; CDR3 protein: ASNPDRHSNQPQH
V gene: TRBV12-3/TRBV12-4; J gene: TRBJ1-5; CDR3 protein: ASRFPDQPQH
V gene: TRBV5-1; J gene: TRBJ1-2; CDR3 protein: ASSLASGPTYGYT
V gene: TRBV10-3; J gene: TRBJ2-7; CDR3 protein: AISAPARAYEQY
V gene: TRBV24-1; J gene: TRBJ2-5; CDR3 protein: ATSDLGPGGETQY
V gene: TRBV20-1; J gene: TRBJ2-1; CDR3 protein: SALTSPDEQF
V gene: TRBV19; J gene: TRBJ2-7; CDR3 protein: ASSVRAPGRYEQY
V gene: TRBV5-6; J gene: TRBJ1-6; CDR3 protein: ASSPWDRGTNSPLH
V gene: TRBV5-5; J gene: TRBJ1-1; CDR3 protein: ASSLPSGVTEAF
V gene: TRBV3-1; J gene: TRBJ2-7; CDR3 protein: ASSRSGAAYEQY
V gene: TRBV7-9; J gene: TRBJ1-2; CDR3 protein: ASTANPGQGANYSYT
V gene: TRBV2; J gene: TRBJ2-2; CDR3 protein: ASNIRGVNGELF
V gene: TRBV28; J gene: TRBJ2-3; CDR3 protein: ASSHPLLSGGRTDTQY
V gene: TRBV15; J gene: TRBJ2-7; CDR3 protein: ATSRGGTGNEQY
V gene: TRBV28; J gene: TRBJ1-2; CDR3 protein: ASRAWEGYT
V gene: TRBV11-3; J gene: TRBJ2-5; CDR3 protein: ASSLDGVLQETQY
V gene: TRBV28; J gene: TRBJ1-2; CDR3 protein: ASSFTSDSLVDYGYT
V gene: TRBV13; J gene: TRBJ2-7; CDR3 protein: ASSPRHLGTSSNKQY
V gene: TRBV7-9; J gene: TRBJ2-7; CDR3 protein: ASSFTRDTYEQY
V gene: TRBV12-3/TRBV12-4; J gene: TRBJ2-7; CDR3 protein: ASSLSSGQQY
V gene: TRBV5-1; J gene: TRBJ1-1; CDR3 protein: ASSPGVQGENTEAF
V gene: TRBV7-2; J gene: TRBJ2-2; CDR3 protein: ASSFRRQNTGELF
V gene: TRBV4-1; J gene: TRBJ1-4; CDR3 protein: ASSRRGQGIGQTNEKLF
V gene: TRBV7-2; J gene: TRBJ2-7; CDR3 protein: ASSFKVGGRTTSYEQY
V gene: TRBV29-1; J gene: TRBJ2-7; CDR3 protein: SVEGLASGRVNEQY
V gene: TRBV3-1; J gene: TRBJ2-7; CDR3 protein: ASSQLYEQY
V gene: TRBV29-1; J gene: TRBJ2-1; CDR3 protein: SVDGTPGSYNEQF
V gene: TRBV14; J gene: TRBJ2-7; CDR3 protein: ASSFPSATGSPYEQY
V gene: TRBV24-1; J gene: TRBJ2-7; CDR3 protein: ATSDFGPRGHEQY
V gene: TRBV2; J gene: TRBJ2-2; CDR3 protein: ASRGTGSAGELF
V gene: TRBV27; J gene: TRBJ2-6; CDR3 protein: ASSNSWGGANVLT
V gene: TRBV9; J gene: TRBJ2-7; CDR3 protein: ASRLHLAGARAVYEQY
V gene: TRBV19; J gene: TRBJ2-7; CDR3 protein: ASSIDQDYEQY
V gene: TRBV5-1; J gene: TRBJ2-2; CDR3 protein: ASSLLEKAGELF
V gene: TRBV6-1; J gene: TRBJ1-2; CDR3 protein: ASRRGGQLRAGYT
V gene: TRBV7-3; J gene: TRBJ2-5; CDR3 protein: ASSRGAGQETQY
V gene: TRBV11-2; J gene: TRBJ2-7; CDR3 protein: ASSLLLQGGDEQY
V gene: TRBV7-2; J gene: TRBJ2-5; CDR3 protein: ASSRLAGGYQETQY
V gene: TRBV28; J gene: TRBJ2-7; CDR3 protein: ASSGDGTYEQY
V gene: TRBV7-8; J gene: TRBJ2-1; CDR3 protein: ASSWTRSSYNEQF
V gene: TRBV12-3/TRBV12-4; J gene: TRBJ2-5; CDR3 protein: ASSLPGVQETQY
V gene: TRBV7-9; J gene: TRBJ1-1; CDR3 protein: ASSPYTQGDTEAF
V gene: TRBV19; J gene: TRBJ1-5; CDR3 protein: ASSRRREYNQPQH
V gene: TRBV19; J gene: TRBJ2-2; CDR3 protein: ASKIGTGLAHTGELF
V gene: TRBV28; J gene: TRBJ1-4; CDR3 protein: ATQTATNEKLF
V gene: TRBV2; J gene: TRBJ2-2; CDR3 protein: ASSDPHPDRGGTGELF
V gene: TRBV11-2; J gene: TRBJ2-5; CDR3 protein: ASSLALASETQY
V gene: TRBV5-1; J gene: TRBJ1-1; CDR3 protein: ASSLRRQGMNTEAF
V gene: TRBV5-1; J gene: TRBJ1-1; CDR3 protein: ASSHSGQGNTEAF
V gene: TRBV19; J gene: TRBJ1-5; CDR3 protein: ASKSKESQPQH
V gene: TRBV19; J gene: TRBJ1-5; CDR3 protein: ASSPQGLYSNQPQH
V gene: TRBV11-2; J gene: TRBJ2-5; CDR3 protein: ASSSRKTGVQETQY
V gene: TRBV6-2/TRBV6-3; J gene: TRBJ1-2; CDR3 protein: ASSYSRAVPEGYGYT